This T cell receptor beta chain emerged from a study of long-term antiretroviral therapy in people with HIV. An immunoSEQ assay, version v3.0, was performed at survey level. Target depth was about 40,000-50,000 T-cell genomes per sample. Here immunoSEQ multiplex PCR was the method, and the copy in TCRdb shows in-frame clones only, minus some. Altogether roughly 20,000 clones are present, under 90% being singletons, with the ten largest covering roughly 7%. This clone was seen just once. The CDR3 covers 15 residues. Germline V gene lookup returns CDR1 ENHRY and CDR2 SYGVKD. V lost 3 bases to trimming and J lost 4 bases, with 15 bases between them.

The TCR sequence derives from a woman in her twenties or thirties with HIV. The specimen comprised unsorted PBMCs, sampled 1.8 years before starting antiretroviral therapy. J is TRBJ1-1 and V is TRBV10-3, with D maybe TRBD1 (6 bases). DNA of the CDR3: TGTGCCATCAGTGATTCGCAGGGGCTGGGCACTGAAGCTTTCTTT. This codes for CAISDSQGLGTEAFF.